The 21 T cell receptor beta chains in this list originate from one sample, sequenced in a study of OX40 agonist ivuxolimab in advanced cancers. Sequencing was performed with immunoSEQ multiplex PCR; in TCRdb, only in-frame clones are kept and a portion is missing. The sample records over 100,000 clones, under 95% being singletons. The input for sequencing was CD4+ or CD8+ T cells sorted from blood, taken in a trial of the OX40 agonist ivuxolimab. These TCRs come from an adult with an advanced solid tumor such as melanoma, head and neck, liver or kidney cancer.

This clone came up a few times. The V call is TRBV7-2, the J call TRBJ2-5, with D perhaps given as TRBD1 or TRBD2 (5 bases each). V was trimmed by 8 bases and J by 5 bases, leaving 15 bases between them. In germline, CDR1 is SGHTA, CDR2 FQGNSA. CDR3 length: 13 residues. The CDR3 nucleotides are TGTGCCAGCTCCGCGAGGGGCGGTGAGACCCAGTACTTC. The encoded protein is CASSARGGETQYF.

The CDR3 DNA sequence: TGTGCCAGCAGCTTGGGCCGGGATTCGAGCACAGATACGCAGTATTTT. It codes for CASSLGRDSSTDTQYF. The chain couples TRBV5-4 to TRBJ2-3, with a tentative D call TRBD2 (5 bases). CDR1 and CDR2 from the germline V gene are SGHNT and YYREEE (reference sequence). The CDR3 covers 16 residues. V was pared by 0 bases and J by 0 bases, with 11 bases between.

The chain is built from TRBV6-6 and TRBJ2-7; a weak D match, TRBD2 (6 bases). V was shortened by 3 bases and J by 0 bases, with 12 bases between the two germline ends. Per germline, CDR1 MNHNY and CDR2 SVGAGI (reference sequence). This CDR3 spans 15 amino acids. The CDR3 sequence: CASSYTSRSSYEQYF. The CDR3 nucleotides read TGTGCCAGCAGTTATACTAGCCGGAGCTCCTACGAGCAGTACTTC.

This clone was seen a single time. The rearrangement uses TRBV18 and TRBJ1-1; the match to TRBD1 covers 7 bases. The V segment lost 1 base and the J segment 1 base; nucleotides outside the gene matches: 9. This CDR3 is 17 amino acids long. Germline CDR1 is KGHSH and CDR2 is LQKENI. The CDR3 loop reads CASSPLAQGGSNTEAFF. The DNA for the CDR3 is TGTGCCAGCTCACCACTGGCACAAGGGGGCTCGAACACTGAAGCTTTCTTT.

The chain links TRBV5-1 to TRBJ1-5; D unclear. Germline V lookup: CDR1 SGHRS, CDR2 YFSETQ. The V end lost 3 bases, the J end lost 3 bases, and 7 bases lay between the germline ends. This CDR3 is built from 13 residues. This CDR3 reads CASSSGNNQPQHF. The CDR3 nucleotides read TGCGCCAGCAGCTCAGGTAACAATCAGCCCCAGCATTTT. Variable domain in full (rest from reference TRBV5-1 and TRBJ1-5): KAGVTQTPRYLIKTRGQQVTLSCSPISGHRSVSWYQQTPGQGLQFLFEYFSETQRNKGNFPGRFSGRQFSNSRSEMNVSTLELGDSALYLCASSSGNNQPQHFGDGTRLSIL.

This chain joins TRBV15 and TRBJ1-2; D might be TRBD1 (5 bases). CDR1 and CDR2 from the germline V gene are LNHNV and YYDKDF (reference sequence). CDR3 size: 13 residues. Trimming took 0 bases from V and 4 from J, leaving 6 bases between them. The CDR3 nucleotides are TGTGCCACCAGCAGAGATAGGGGCTATGGCTACACCTTC. It encodes CATSRDRGYGYTF.

The CDR3 spells CASRGLAGDTGELFF. The CDR3, as DNA: TGTGCCAGCCGTGGACTAGCGGGAGATACCGGGGAGCTGTTTTTT. The rearrangement joins TRBV6-4 to TRBJ2-2, with 13 bases identical to TRBD2. Trimming removed 8 bases from V and 5 bases from J; junction bases left unmatched: 5. Germline V gene sequence: CDR1 MRHNA, CDR2 SNTAGT. The CDR3 runs to 15 residues.

The chain is built from TRBV28 and TRBJ1-5; 7 nucleotides agree with TRBD1. V shed 9 bases, J shed 1 base, and the junction held 9 bases outside the gene matches. Germline V lookup: CDR1 MDHEN, CDR2 SYDVKM. This CDR3 spans 15 amino acids. CDR3 bases: TGTGCCAGTCACGTCACAGGGGCCAGCAATCAGCCCCAGCATTTT. Translating gives CASHVTGASNQPQHF.

The chain combines TRBV5-6 with TRBJ1-3; possible D gene TRBD1, 5 bases. The ends were cut back, 4 bases at V and 10 bases at J, with 15 bases in the middle. CDR3 length equals 13 residues. Germline V CDR1 and CDR2: SGHDT, YYEEEE. The CDR3 bases are TGTGCCAGCAGCCTCCAGGGAGGGACGACCATATATTTT. This gives the protein CASSLQGGTTIYF.

This chain uses TRBV4-3 with TRBJ2-5; tentatively, D is TRBD2 (6 bases). Trimming took 6 bases from V and 5 from J, leaving 19 bases between them. The germline V gene has CDR1 LGHNA and CDR2 YSLEER. This CDR3 contains 15 residues. DNA for the CDR3: TGCGCCAGCAGTCACGATGGAGGGGTTGGGGAGACCCAGTACTTC. Its translation is CASSHDGGVGETQYF.

V usage is TRBV5-4 and J usage is TRBJ2-2; D assignment may be TRBD1 or TRBD2 (6 bases each). V dropped 0 bases and J dropped 2 bases, with 11 bases sitting between them. There are 16 residues in the CDR3. The germline CDR1 and CDR2 sequences are SGHNT and YYREEE (reference sequence). For the CDR3, the DNA is TGTGCCAGCAGCTTGGGGAGGGGACAAAACACCGGGGAGCTGTTTTTT. Its translation: CASSLGRGQNTGELFF.

V gene TRBV5-6 combines with J gene TRBJ1-5; no reliable D call. V lost 0 bases, J lost 0 bases, and 7 bases lay in between. CDR1 is SGHDT, CDR2 YYEEEE, per germline. The CDR3 extends over 15 amino acids. The CDR3 sequence: CASSLGAYSNQPQHF. For the CDR3, the DNA is TGTGCCAGCAGCTTGGGCGCGTATAGCAATCAGCCCCAGCATTTT.

This chain links TRBV21-1 with TRBJ1-1; the listed D gene, TRBD1, was not tested against the DNA. TRBV21-1 is given as a pseudogene. This CDR3 has 17 residues. CDR3 bases: TGTGCCAGCAGCAAAGTAACCCGAACAGGGGCGAACACTGAAGCTTTCTTT. Protein sequence: CASSKVTRTGANTEAFF.

This clone is a singleton in its sample. The rearrangement uses TRBV19 and TRBJ1-4; TRBD1 agrees at 12 bases. V dropped 5 bases and J dropped 0; count of bases not matched to a gene: 19. The CDR3 length is 22 residues. The germline gives CDR1 LNHDA, CDR2 SQIVND (reference sequence). The CDR3 region has the DNA TGTGCCAGTAGTGCCCGGGACAGGGGGCGCATTTTCCGAGTCGCAACTAATGAAAAACTGTTTTTT. Protein: CASSARDRGRIFRVATNEKLFF. The full variable domain, its missing parts supplied by reference TRBV19 and TRBJ1-4, is DGGITQSPKYLFRKEGQNVTLSCEQNLNHDAMYWYRQDPGQGLRLIYYSQIVNDFQKGDIAEGYSVSREKKESFPLTVTSAQKNPTAFYLCASSARDRGRIFRVATNEKLFFGSGTQLSVL.

The V and J genes are TRBV10-3 and TRBJ2-1; 8 bases match TRBD1. CDR3 length equals 14 residues. In germline, CDR1 is ENHRY, CDR2 SYGVKD. The J segment lost 4 bases and the V segment lost 6 bases, leaving 5 bases of the junction unmatched. The CDR3: CAIRRQGPYNEQFF. CDR3 nucleotide sequence: TGTGCCATCAGAAGACAGGGGCCATACAATGAGCAGTTCTTC.

The chain employs TRBV4-1 and TRBJ1-4; TRBD1 matches at 8 bases. Trimming removed 4 bases from V and 1 base from J; junction bases left unmatched: 11. Germline V gives CDR1 MGHRA, CDR2 YSYEKL. This CDR3 spans 18 amino acids. CDR3 region: CASSPSKGQGRTNEKLFF. The CDR3 region has the DNA TGCGCCAGCAGCCCCTCCAAAGGACAGGGTCGAACTAATGAAAAACTGTTTTTT.

The chain couples TRBV7-9 to TRBJ2-1; tentatively, D is TRBD2 (6 bases). Germline V CDR1 and CDR2: SEHNR, FQNEAQ (reference sequence). The V end was cut by 4 bases, the J end by 0 bases, with 13 bases between. This CDR3 contains 16 residues. This CDR3 reads CASSSYSGRSYNEQFF. The CDR3, as DNA: TGTGCCAGCAGCTCTTATAGCGGCCGCTCCTACAATGAGCAGTTCTTC.

CDR3 DNA sequence: TGCGCCAGCAAGGGGACAGGGAATTCACCCCTCCACTTT. It is translated as CASKGTGNSPLHF. The chain has TRBV5-1 and TRBJ1-6; 9 bases are shared with TRBD1. Looked up from germline, CDR1 is SGHRS and CDR2 is YFSETQ. The CDR3 contains 13 residues. V was clipped by 6 bases and J by 7 bases; unmatched bases: 2.

The V call is TRBV28, the J call TRBJ2-1; TRBD2 matches 7 bases. Germline CDR1 MDHEN, CDR2 SYDVKM. The V segment lost 6 bases and the J segment 3 bases; nucleotides outside the gene matches: 8. CDR3 length: 15 residues. The CDR3 is CASRRAGVGYNEQFF. The CDR3, as DNA: TGTGCCAGCAGGAGGGCGGGAGTGGGCTACAATGAGCAGTTCTTC. The variable domain in full, with the rest retrieved from reference TRBV28 and TRBJ2-1, is DVKVTQSSRYLVKRTGEKVFLECVQDMDHENMFWYRQDPGLGLRLIYFSYDVKMKEKGDIPEGYSVSREKKERFSLILESASTNQTSMYLCASRRAGVGYNEQFFGPGTRLTVL.

The chain joins TRBV7-9 to TRBJ2-7; TRBD1 is a possible D gene (5 bases). V was shortened by 7 bases and J by 2 bases, with 12 bases between the two germline ends. Germline loops: CDR1 SEHNR, CDR2 FQNEAQ (reference sequence). The CDR3 length is 13 residues. CDR3 sequence reads: CASNLDSTYEQYF. The CDR3 nucleotides are TGTGCCAGCAACCTAGACAGCACCTACGAGCAGTACTTC.

The V gene is TRBV27, the J gene TRBJ2-7; 7 bases are a match to TRBD1. The CDR3 runs to 18 residues. After removal of 6 bases from V and 0 bases from J, the junction contained 17 bases not matched to a gene. The V gene's germline CDR1 is MNHEY and CDR2 SMNVEV (reference sequence). The CDR3 DNA reads as TGTGCCAGCAGCCTACAGGGGACCGGGACGGGGAGCTCCTACGAGCAGTACTTC. The encoded protein is CASSLQGTGTGSSYEQYF.